This entry lists 28 T cell receptor beta chains sequenced from one sample in a study of blood T cell repertoires in COVID-19. Using immunoSEQ multiplex PCR, the repertoire was profiled, and TCRdb retains in-frame clones only, with some absent. The table records 150,000 to 160,000 clones, approximately 86% of them present only once. The sequenced sample was peripheral blood. The origin of the receptors is a man aged 55 to 70 with COVID-19, enrolled during active disease.

V and J are TRBV7-2 and TRBJ1-2; 9 nucleotides agree with TRBD1. The CDR3 is made up of 15 amino acids. Germline V gives CDR1 SGHTA, CDR2 FQGNSA. V lost 5 bases and J lost 3; bases outside the gene matches: 7. CDR3 sequence reads: CASSHSGTGYYGYTF. Here the CDR3 DNA reads TGTGCCAGCAGCCATTCCGGGACAGGGTACTATGGCTACACCTTC.

This chain joins TRBV27 and TRBJ1-2; 10 bases map to TRBD1. Trimming cost V 1 base and J 5 bases; bases outside gene matches: 7. This CDR3 is built from 16 residues. CDR1 is MNHEY and CDR2 is SMNVEV in the germline V gene (reference sequence). In DNA form, the CDR3 reads TGTGCCAGCAGTTTATTTGGGACAGGGGAGGGGTATGGCTACACCTTC. Amino acid sequence: CASSLFGTGEGYGYTF.

CDR3 amino acids: CASSLAVGANEKLFF. As DNA, the CDR3 is TGTGCCAGCAGCTTAGCAGTCGGGGCTAATGAAAAACTGTTTTTT. This rearrangement joins TRBV7-9 to TRBJ1-4; D is unclear. Trimming cost V 0 bases and J 3 bases, with 8 bases left between them. Germline CDR1 reads SEHNR; CDR2 reads FQNEAQ (reference sequence). The CDR3 has 15 amino acids.

A few counts support this clone. This chain connects TRBV2 to TRBJ1-2; 9 nucleotides agree with TRBD1. The CDR3 runs 14 residues. Germline-derived CDR1 and CDR2 are SNHLY and FYNNEI. V trimming: 5 bases; J trimming: 7 bases; junction bases outside the gene matches: 8. CDR3 DNA: TGTGCCAGCAGTAACAGGGGGCGCAGTGGTGGCTACACCTTC. Translating it yields CASSNRGRSGGYTF.

The chain joins TRBV6-5 to TRBJ2-5; D is perhaps TRBD2 (6 bases). The CDR3 loop spans 15 amino acids. Deletions cut 6 bases from V and 2 bases from J, with 16 bases between. In germline, CDR1 is MNHEY, CDR2 SVGAGI. CDR3 nucleotide sequence: TGTGCCAGCAGGCTGACTAGTTTGCCTCAAGAGACCCAGTACTTC. Translating gives CASRLTSLPQETQYF.

The V call is TRBV6-6, the J call TRBJ2-1; TRBD1 is a possible D gene (6 bases). V was trimmed by 2 bases and J by 5 bases, leaving 16 bases between them. Germline values: CDR1 MNHNY, CDR2 SVGAGI (reference sequence). This CDR3 spans 16 amino acids. The CDR3 nucleotides read TGTGCCAGCAGTTACCCCCCGGGACAAAGGAACAATGAGCAGTTCTTC. Its protein product is CASSYPPGQRNNEQFF.

The CDR3 DNA sequence: TGTGCCAGCAGCCCCGGGACACCGGTATATGGCTACACCTTC. Its protein product is CASSPGTPVYGYTF. The V call is TRBV14, the J call TRBJ1-2; possibly TRBD1 for D (6 bases). The CDR3 extends over 14 amino acids. Germline V lookup: CDR1 SGHDN, CDR2 FVKESK. V was trimmed by 4 bases and J by 5 bases, leaving 14 bases between them.

The CDR3 reads CASSLQDSLREFF. The CDR3 bases are TGTGCCAGCAGCTTACAGGACTCACTAAGGGAGTTCTTC. The chain joins TRBV11-1 to TRBJ2-1; a weak D match, TRBD2 (5 bases). CDR1 and CDR2 from the germline V gene are SGHAT and FQDESV (reference sequence). With 2 bases removed from V and 14 bases from J, the gap between germline ends came to 16 bases. This CDR3 has 13 residues.

The chain recombines TRBV4-1 with TRBJ2-7, with D possibly TRBD1 on 6 matching bases. This CDR3 is built from 14 residues. V lost 3 bases to trimming and J lost 3 bases, with 12 bases between them. Looked up from germline, CDR1 is MGHRA and CDR2 is YSYEKL. CDR3 DNA: TGCGCCAGCAGCCATCCGGACAGAAGCTACGAGCAGTACTTC. It translates to CASSHPDRSYEQYF.

This rearrangement joins TRBV7-3 to TRBJ1-2; D is possibly TRBD1 (5 bases). Germline V gene lookup returns CDR1 SGHTA and CDR2 FQGTGA. This CDR3 has 14 amino acids. Trimming removed 5 bases at V and 6 bases at J, with 16 bases between. The CDR3, as DNA: TGTGCCAGCAGCCCTCGGGGCGGGGGGGATGGCTACACCTTC. Its translation is CASSPRGGGDGYTF.

This chain joins TRBV7-2 and TRBJ2-4, with D perhaps TRBD2 (7 bases). This CDR3 is built from 13 residues. Deletions cut 5 bases from V and 6 bases from J, with 11 bases between. The germline gives CDR1 SGHTA, CDR2 FQGNSA. CDR3 sequence (DNA): TGTGCCAGCAGCCATGGGGGGGCAAACATTCAGTACTTC. It encodes CASSHGGANIQYF.

J is TRBJ1-5 and V is TRBV30, with D perhaps TRBD1 (6 bases). The ends were cut back, 3 bases at V and 6 bases at J, with 21 bases in the middle. Germline loops: CDR1 GTSNPN, CDR2 SVGIG (reference sequence). The CDR3 length is 16 residues. CDR3 protein: CAWSPDPGAGSQPQHF. CDR3 bases: TGTGCCTGGAGCCCCGATCCAGGGGCGGGTAGTCAGCCCCAGCATTTT. The whole variable domain, remainder taken from reference TRBV30 and TRBJ1-5, is SQTIHQWPATLVQPVGSPLSLECTVEGTSNPNLYWYRQAAGRGLQLLFYSVGIGQISSEVPQNLSASRPQDRQFILSSKKLLLSDSGFYLCAWSPDPGAGSQPQHFGDGTRLSIL.

The chain recombines TRBV7-2 with TRBJ1-3; no definite D call. This CDR3 has 17 residues. CDR1 SGHTA and CDR2 FQGNSA come from the germline V gene. Between the trimmed V and J ends, which lost 3 bases and 2 bases, there was a span of 17 bases. The CDR3 here is CASSLTPVGAAGNTIYF. The CDR3 DNA reads TGTGCCAGCAGCTTGACCCCCGTGGGCGCTGCTGGAAACACCATATATTTT.

The CDR3 DNA sequence: TGTGCCAGCTCGGACAGGGCTAATCAGCCCCAGCATTTT. As protein: CASSDRANQPQHF. The gene calls are TRBV27 and TRBJ1-5; 8 bases fit TRBD1. The CDR3 spans 13 residues. V lost 8 bases to trimming and J lost 4 bases; unmatched junction nucleotides: 4. Germline V gives CDR1 MNHEY, CDR2 SMNVEV (reference sequence).

The rearrangement joins TRBV4-2 to TRBJ2-7, with a tentative D call TRBD1 (6 bases). This CDR3 is built from 13 residues. Deletions cut 5 bases from V and 3 bases from J, with 11 bases between. From germline, CDR1 is LGHNA and CDR2 YNFKEQ. The DNA for the CDR3 is TGTGCCAGCAGCGGGACACAAAACTACGAGCAGTACTTC. This sequence encodes CASSGTQNYEQYF.

The V gene is TRBV7-2, the J gene TRBJ2-6; D call uncertain. This CDR3 has 13 residues. Germline CDR1 SGHTA, CDR2 FQGNSA. With 4 bases removed from V and 1 base from J, the gap between germline ends came to 2 bases. The DNA for the CDR3 is TGTGCCAGCAGCTCTTCTGGGGCCAACGTCCTGACTTTC. It is translated as CASSSSGANVLTF.

The chain uses TRBV21-1 and TRBJ1-3; the table names TRBD1, a call not compared with the DNA. TRBV21-1 represents a pseudogene. There are 16 residues in the CDR3. CDR3 in DNA: TGTGCCAGCAGACCCCTAAGAGGGGGAACTGGAAACACCATATATTTT. It is translated as CASRPLRGGTGNTIYF.

This chain connects TRBV13 to TRBJ2-1; 8 bases map to TRBD1. V dropped 6 bases and J dropped 2; count of bases not matched to a gene: 6. This CDR3 comprises 15 residues. CDR1 and CDR2 (germline): PRHDT, FYEKMQ (reference sequence). CDR3 sequence: CASRGRQGPYNEQFF. CDR3 in DNA: TGTGCCAGCAGAGGCCGACAGGGGCCCTACAATGAGCAGTTCTTC.

This rearrangement joins TRBV19 to TRBJ2-3, with 7 positions matching TRBD1. From germline, CDR1 is LNHDA and CDR2 SQIVND (reference sequence). V lost 6 bases and J lost 2; bases outside the gene matches: 2. The CDR3 covers 13 residues. CDR3 loop: CASRGQDTDTQYF. As DNA, the CDR3 is TGTGCCAGTAGAGGACAGGACACAGATACGCAGTATTTT.

This clone was seen only once. The chain combines TRBV11-1 with TRBJ2-2; 9 nucleotides line up with TRBD1. CDR1 and CDR2 (germline): SGHAT, FQDESV (reference sequence). The V gene end was trimmed by 5 bases and the J gene end by 3 bases; junction bases not matched to a gene: 4. This CDR3 spans 15 amino acids. The CDR3 nucleotides read TGTGCCAGCAGCCCGGGACAGGGCTACACCGGGGAGCTGTTTTTT. It yields the protein CASSPGQGYTGELFF.

V gene TRBV24-1 combines with J gene TRBJ2-3, with 9 bases aligning to TRBD2. There are 16 residues in the CDR3. With V trimmed by 3 bases and J by 6 bases, 9 bases remained unmatched. From germline, CDR1 is KGHDR and CDR2 SFDVKD. CDR3 in amino acids: CATSDIMRGGQDTQYF. CDR3 bases: TGTGCCACCAGTGATATCATGCGGGGGGGCCAGGATACGCAGTATTTT.

CDR3 protein: CASSESRGPGNTIYF. Here the CDR3 DNA reads TGTGCCAGCAGTGAGTCCAGGGGTCCGGGAAACACCATATATTTT. The V and J genes are TRBV6-1 and TRBJ1-3; a possible D gene is TRBD1 (6 bases). Germline V gene data show CDR1 as MNHNS and CDR2 as SASEGT. This CDR3 contains 15 residues. The V end lost 3 bases, the J end lost 4 bases, and 13 bases lay between the germline ends.

The chain recombines TRBV6-5 with TRBJ1-1, with a weak D call TRBD1 (5 bases). V was clipped by 5 bases and J by 5 bases, with 12 bases between them. This CDR3 is built from 13 residues. Germline CDR1 and CDR2: MNHEY and SVGAGI. CDR3 protein: CASSRQKRTEAFF. CDR3 DNA sequence: TGTGCCAGCAGTCGACAGAAACGGACTGAAGCTTTCTTT.

Concerning this clone: The same CDR3 can be traced to other DNA sequences in this sample. This chain joins TRBV6-4 and TRBJ1-5, with D possibly being TRBD1 (5 bases). This CDR3 contains 13 residues. Germline V gene lookup returns CDR1 MRHNA and CDR2 SNTAGT. V was trimmed by 4 bases and J by 4 bases, leaving 8 bases between them. The CDR3: CASSAEGNQPQHF. The CDR3 nucleotides are TGTGCCAGCAGTGCGGAGGGGAATCAGCCCCAGCATTTT.

The count of this clone is one. The V and J genes are TRBV9 and TRBJ2-5, with D maybe TRBD2 (6 bases). The CDR3 covers 16 residues. Per germline, CDR1 SGDLS and CDR2 YYNGEE. Between the trimmed V and J ends, which lost 0 bases and 4 bases, there was a span of 16 bases. The CDR3 loop reads CASSVGGDRGGETQYF. The DNA for the CDR3 is TGTGCCAGCAGCGTAGGAGGGGACCGGGGAGGAGAGACCCAGTACTTC.

The table lists this clone with a count of one. This rearrangement joins TRBV28 to TRBJ1-6; TRBD1 matches 9 bases. CDR1 and CDR2 from the germline V gene are MDHEN and SYDVKM. Trimming took 6 bases from V and 7 from J; bases not matched to a gene: 10. The CDR3 consists of 16 residues. CDR3 DNA sequence: TGTGCCAGCAGCCAAGGGACAGGGCTGTCAAATTCACCCCTCCACTTT. Encoded protein: CASSQGTGLSNSPLHF.

As concerns this clone: At one of its ends the junction is not consistent with the germline gene, which may arise from a read error. J is TRBJ1-1 and V is TRBV4-1; the D is unclear. Germline V gene data show CDR1 as MGHRA and CDR2 as YSYEKL. The CDR3 totals 15 residues. CDR3 sequence: CASSQDRSGNTEAFF. CDR3 coding DNA: TGCGCCAGCAGCCAAGATCGGAGCGGGAACACTGAGGCTTTCTTT.

This clone showed up just a few times. The J gene is TRBJ1-1, the V gene TRBV11-2; D not certain. Germline V gives CDR1 SGHAT, CDR2 FQNNGV. This CDR3 is 14 amino acids long. Trimming removed 0 bases at V and 10 bases at J, with 15 bases between. The CDR3 region is CASSLELPMSAAFF. The CDR3 nucleotides are TGTGCCAGCAGCTTAGAGCTACCCATGTCTGCAGCTTTCTTT.